One sample yielded the 20 T cell receptor beta chains listed below, sequenced in a study of shared clonotypes between healthy human individuals. Libraries were prepared by immunoSEQ multiplex PCR; TCRdb keeps only in-frame clonotypes and omits some of them. The sample has some 2 million clones; 85% to 95% are singletons. Sequences were obtained from naive CD4+ T cells sorted from blood. Subset indicated: CD45RA+ positively selected. The source is a young man in good health.

This rearrangement joins TRBV29-1 to TRBJ1-1, with 7 bases matching TRBD1. V was pared by 6 bases and J by 7 bases, with 5 bases of the junction left unmatched. Germline CDR1 is SQVTM and CDR2 is ANQGSEA. The length of the CDR3 is 11 residues. CDR3 DNA: TGCAGCGTCCAGGGGGAGGGTGAAGCTTTCTTT. It encodes CSVQGEGEAFF.

The chain employs TRBV28 and TRBJ1-5, with D uncertain. The CDR3 runs 16 residues. V was trimmed by 4 bases and J by 0 bases, leaving 13 bases between them. Germline assignment: CDR1 MDHEN and CDR2 SYDVKM. The CDR3 nucleotides are TGTGCCAGCAGTTCCGCTTTGACGGGTAGCAATCAGCCCCAGCATTTT. Residues: CASSSALTGSNQPQHF.

This clone was seen once. The chain has TRBV2 and TRBJ2-5; 10 positions match TRBD1. Germline assignment: CDR1 SNHLY and CDR2 FYNNEI. V lost 1 base to trimming and J lost 7 bases; unmatched junction nucleotides: 6. The CDR3 covers 15 residues. The CDR3 spells CASSEGDRGTGTQYF. CDR3 nucleotide sequence: TGTGCCAGCAGTGAAGGGGACAGGGGAACGGGGACCCAGTACTTC.

The V and J genes are TRBV19 and TRBJ1-3, with a possible D match to TRBD1 (5 bases). Germline-derived CDR1 and CDR2 are LNHDA and SQIVND (reference sequence). V shed 5 bases and J shed 3 bases, with 8 bases lying between them. The CDR3 runs 13 residues. This CDR3 reads CASSEGLGNTIYF. DNA for the CDR3: TGTGCCAGTAGTGAGGGACTTGGAAACACCATATATTTT. The variable domain in full, completed from reference TRBV19 and TRBJ1-3, reads DGGITQSPKYLFRKEGQNVTLSCEQNLNHDAMYWYRQDPGQGLRLIYYSQIVNDFQKGDIAEGYSVSREKKESFPLTVTSAQKNPTAFYLCASSEGLGNTIYFGEGSWLTVV.

As regards this clone: The germline gene is not matched at one end of the junction; a read error may be the cause. V and J are TRBV11-2 and TRBJ1-4, with 7 bases matching TRBD1. The CDR3 has 11 residues. Looked up from germline, CDR1 is SGHAT and CDR2 is FQNNGV. The CDR3 reads CASSSGGRWVF. The CDR3 bases are TGTGCCAGCAGCTCAGGGGGACGGTGGGTTTTT.

This chain joins TRBV30 and TRBJ2-7, with D unclear. CDR3 length: 15 amino acids. V was shortened by 3 bases and J by 3 bases, with 18 bases between the two germline ends. Germline loops: CDR1 GTSNPN, CDR2 SVGIG (reference sequence). CDR3 residues: CAWSPSPDAGYEQYF. The CDR3 DNA is TGTGCCTGGAGCCCATCCCCCGACGCCGGCTACGAGCAGTACTTC.

The chain joins TRBV20-1 to TRBJ2-7; D uncertain. The V and J ends lost 4 bases and 6 bases respectively, with 10 bases between them. The germline CDR1 and CDR2 sequences are DFQATT and SNEGSKA (reference sequence). CDR3 length equals 11 residues. DNA for the CDR3: TGCAGTGCTATCCCCGAGGTCGAGCAGTACTTC. Its translation: CSAIPEVEQYF.

The V call is TRBV7-3, the J call TRBJ1-5; 7 bases line up with TRBD1. CDR3 length equals 18 residues. Germline V CDR1 and CDR2: SGHTA, FQGTGA. Losses at the gene ends were 5 bases for V and 1 base for J; bases not matched to a gene: 14. In DNA form, the CDR3 reads TGTGCCAGCAGCCCAGCCTCAGACAGGGTTAAAAGCAATCAGCCCCAGCATTTT. Encoded protein: CASSPASDRVKSNQPQHF.

Details on this clone: Other DNA sequences in this specimen translate into the identical CDR3. The gene calls are TRBV10-3 and TRBJ2-5; possible D gene TRBD2, 6 bases. Per the germline V gene, CDR1 is ENHRY and CDR2 is SYGVKD. The CDR3 spans 13 residues. With 5 bases removed from V and 3 bases from J, the gap between germline ends came to 10 bases. As DNA, the CDR3 is TGTGCCATCAGTCCGGGACTCAAAGAGACCCAGTACTTC. It codes for CAISPGLKETQYF.

The chain recombines TRBV18 with TRBJ2-5; TRBD2 might be the D (7 bases). The CDR3 runs to 15 residues. Trimming left V 0 bases short and J 4 bases short, with 12 bases between. The germline gives CDR1 KGHSH, CDR2 LQKENI. The CDR3 DNA reads TGTGCCAGCTCACCACCTGGGGGGGCTGGAGAGACCCAGTACTTC. It encodes CASSPPGGAGETQYF.

The rearrangement uses TRBV6-1 and TRBJ2-7; D is perhaps TRBD1 (6 bases). Germline CDR1 is MNHNS and CDR2 is SASEGT. The CDR3 spans 13 residues. V gave up 4 bases and J gave up 2 bases, with 9 bases separating them. CDR3 sequence (DNA): TGTGCCAGCAGTGGGGGGCGCCCCTACGAGCAGTACTTC. Protein sequence: CASSGGRPYEQYF.

The chain links TRBV7-2 to TRBJ2-2, with 13 bases identical to TRBD2. The germline V gene has CDR1 SGHTA and CDR2 FQGNSA. Trimming cost V 4 bases and J 6 bases; bases outside gene matches: 5. The CDR3 sequence is 16 residues long. The CDR3 region is CASSSPGLAGSGELFF. CDR3 DNA sequence: TGTGCCAGCAGCTCCCCGGGACTAGCGGGGTCCGGGGAGCTGTTTTTT.

The chain employs TRBV5-6 and TRBJ2-3, with 9 bases lining up with TRBD2. This CDR3 has 15 amino acids. From germline, CDR1 is SGHDT and CDR2 YYEEEE. The trim removed 0 bases at V and 2 bases at J, leaving 1 base unmatched. CDR3 sequence: CASSLVAGVTDTQYF. For the CDR3, the DNA is TGTGCCAGCAGCTTGGTAGCGGGGGTCACAGATACGCAGTATTTT.

The chain has TRBV6-5 and TRBJ2-7; 8 bases fit TRBD1. The CDR3 is 13 residues long. Losses at the gene ends were 6 bases for V and 0 bases for J; bases not matched to a gene: 1. In germline, CDR1 is MNHEY, CDR2 SVGAGI. CDR3 sequence: CASRQGGSYEQYF. The CDR3 DNA sequence: TGTGCCAGCAGACAGGGGGGCTCCTACGAGCAGTACTTC.

The CDR3 protein is CASARATLATLGEQYF. CDR3 DNA sequence: TGTGCCAGCGCGCGGGCGACGCTAGCGACCTTGGGGGAGCAGTACTTC. The chain joins TRBV7-6 to TRBJ2-7; TRBD2 might be the D (6 bases). CDR1 is SGHVS, CDR2 FNYEAQ, per germline. V lost 8 bases to trimming and J lost 7 bases, with 27 bases between them. The CDR3 is 16 residues long. Looking up the rest from reference TRBV7-6 and TRBJ2-7 gives the full variable domain: GAGVSQSPRYKVTKRGQDVALRCDPISGHVSLYWYRQALGQGPEFLTYFNYEAQQDKSGLPNDRFSAERPEGSISTLTIQRTEQRDSAMYRCASARATLATLGEQYFGPGTRLTVT.

The chain employs TRBV5-6 and TRBJ2-3, with 8 positions matching TRBD2. The germline gives CDR1 SGHDT, CDR2 YYEEEE. This CDR3 comprises 17 residues. J gave up 0 bases and V 5 bases, and 11 bases lay outside the gene matches. The CDR3 protein is CASSPIGLAVSTDTQYF. Here the CDR3 DNA reads TGTGCCAGCAGTCCGATAGGACTAGCCGTTAGCACAGATACGCAGTATTTT.

This chain links TRBV4-1 with TRBJ2-5, with no clear D. V was cut by 1 base and J by 5 bases, with 14 bases left in between. The CDR3 is 15 amino acids. Germline CDR1 MGHRA, CDR2 YSYEKL. The CDR3 loop reads CASSQGVVGFETQYF. The CDR3 region has the DNA TGCGCCAGCAGCCAAGGGGTAGTAGGGTTTGAGACCCAGTACTTC.

The chain joins TRBV10-2 to TRBJ2-5, with 12 nucleotides matching TRBD1. V was pared by 6 bases and J by 5 bases, with 10 bases of the junction left unmatched. Germline lookup yields CDR1 WSHSY and CDR2 SAAADI. The CDR3 totals 16 residues. The CDR3 here is CASRGLGTGGMETQYF. CDR3 coding DNA: TGCGCCAGCAGAGGGCTGGGGACAGGGGGCATGGAGACCCAGTACTTC.

V gene TRBV6-6 combines with J gene TRBJ2-2; unclear D gene. The CDR3 spans 13 residues. Germline assignment: CDR1 MNHNY and CDR2 SVGAGI (reference sequence). V gave up 7 bases and J gave up 1 base, with 7 bases separating them. CDR3 coding DNA: TGTGCCAGCATCGACAAGAACACCGGGGAGCTGTTTTTT. Translating it yields CASIDKNTGELFF.

The chain uses TRBV28 and TRBJ2-5, with 8 bases aligning to TRBD2. V shed 6 bases and J 1 base; nucleotides not matched to a gene: 7. The CDR3 totals 15 residues. Germline V CDR1 and CDR2: MDHEN, SYDVKM. CDR3 in DNA: TGTGCCAGCAGGGGACTAGTCGAGCTCCAAGAGACCCAGTACTTC. Residues: CASRGLVELQETQYF.